This T cell receptor beta chain was sequenced during a study of blood T cell repertoires in COVID-19. Germline V gene sequence: CDR1 SGDLS, CDR2 YYNGEE. With V trimmed by 3 bases and J by 12 bases, 8 bases remained unmatched. This CDR3 contains 13 residues. Measured with immunoSEQ multiplex PCR; TCRdb has only the in-frame clones, and not every one. The sample has approximately 260,000 clones; more than 85% are singletons. The source of this sequence is a man aged 18 to 30 with active or convalescent COVID-19. The specimen was peripheral blood. This chain joins TRBV9 and TRBJ2-1; 8 nucleotides match TRBD1. The CDR3 nucleotides are TGTGCCAGCAGCGGTCACGACGGACAGGGGCAGTTCTTC. The encoded protein is CASSGHDGQGQFF.